A single T cell receptor beta chain is shown here with its context. The antigen is not known. Repertoires were generated with immunoSEQ multiplex PCR, while TCRdb's copy carries only in-frame clones and drops some. The sample carries approximately 150,000 clones, 85% to 95% recorded once. The germline CDR1 and CDR2 sequences are SEHNR and FQNEAQ (reference sequence). The V and J ends lost 5 bases and 4 bases respectively, with 9 bases between them. The CDR3 is 14 residues long. This specimen comes from a study of T cell responses to AZD1222 COVID-19 vaccine. Overall study findings and caveats: Sampling that yielded the repertoires occurred only after the peak T cell response. Regions left unmutated in variants are reportedly the target of nearly half of spike-specific TCRs.

Here the sequenced sample was peripheral blood, taken after recovery from COVID-19. The source of this sequence is an adult who had recovered from COVID-19. J is TRBJ1-6 and V is TRBV7-9, with a tentative D call TRBD1 (6 bases). This CDR3 reads CASSARGYNSPLHF. CDR3 DNA sequence: TGTGCCAGCAGCGCCAGGGGTTATAATTCACCCCTCCACTTT.